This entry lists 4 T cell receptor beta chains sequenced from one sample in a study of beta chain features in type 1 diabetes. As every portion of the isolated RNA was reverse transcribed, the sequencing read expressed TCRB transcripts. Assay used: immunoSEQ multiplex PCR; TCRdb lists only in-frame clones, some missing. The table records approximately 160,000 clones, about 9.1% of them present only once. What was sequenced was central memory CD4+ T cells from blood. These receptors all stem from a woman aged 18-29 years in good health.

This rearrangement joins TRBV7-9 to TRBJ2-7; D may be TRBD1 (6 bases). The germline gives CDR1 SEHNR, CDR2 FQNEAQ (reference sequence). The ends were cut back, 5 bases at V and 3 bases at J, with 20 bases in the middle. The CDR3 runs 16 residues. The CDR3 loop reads CASSHPPGAGDYEQYF. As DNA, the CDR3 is TGTGCCAGCAGCCACCCCCCAGGGGCAGGGGACTACGAGCAGTACTTC.

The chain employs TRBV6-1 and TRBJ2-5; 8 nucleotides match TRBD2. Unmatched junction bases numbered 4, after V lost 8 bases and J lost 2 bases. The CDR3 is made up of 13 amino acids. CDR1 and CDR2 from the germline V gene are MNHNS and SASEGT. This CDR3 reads CASGGTRQETQYF. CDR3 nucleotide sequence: TGTGCCAGCGGAGGGACTAGACAAGAGACCCAGTACTTC.

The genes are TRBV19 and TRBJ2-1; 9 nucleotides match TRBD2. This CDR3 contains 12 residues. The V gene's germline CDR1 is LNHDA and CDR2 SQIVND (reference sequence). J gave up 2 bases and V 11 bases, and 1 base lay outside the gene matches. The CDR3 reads CACGGAYNEQFF. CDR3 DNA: TGTGCCTGCGGGGGGGCCTACAATGAGCAGTTCTTC.

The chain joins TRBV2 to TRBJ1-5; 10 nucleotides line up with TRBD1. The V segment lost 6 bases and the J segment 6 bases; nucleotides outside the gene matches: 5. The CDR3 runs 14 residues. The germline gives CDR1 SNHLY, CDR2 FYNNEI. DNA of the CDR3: TGTGCCAGCAGCCGGGACAGGGGAGCTCAGCCCCAGCATTTT. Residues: CASSRDRGAQPQHF.